This T cell receptor beta chain was identified during a study of T cells in Graves' hyperthyroidism and ophthalmopathy. Graves' hyperthyroidism is called stable when ophthalmopathy does not progress within 18 months. Aged 18 to 65, the patients had hyperthyroidism that was newly diagnosed and had lasted under 2 months. Based on clinical symptoms, serum thyroxine and TRAb, thyroid ultrasound and orbital computed tomography, diagnoses were reached. RNA transcripts provided the source from which TCR beta CDR3 regions were amplified. First-round RT-PCR with HTBI primers amplified the TCR CDR3 region. TCRdb processed the multiplex PCR reads anew with MiXCR; each CDR3 protein has one entry. The repertoire holds over 700,000 distinct CDR3 sequences, with roughly 40% as singletons. The CDR3 sequence is 18 residues long. Unmatched junction bases numbered 14, after V lost 5 bases and J lost 2 bases. CDR1 and CDR2 (germline): MNHNY, SVGAGI (reference sequence).

V gene TRBV6-6 combines with J gene TRBJ1-5; TRBD1 matches at 8 bases. The receptor was derived from a man aged 18 to 30 with Graves' hyperthyroidism. The sequencing input was blood. The CDR3 DNA follows: TGTGCCAGCAGTACCGGGACAGGAGGCAATGGTCGCAATCAGCCCCAGCATTTT. It encodes CASSTGTGGNGRNQPQHF.